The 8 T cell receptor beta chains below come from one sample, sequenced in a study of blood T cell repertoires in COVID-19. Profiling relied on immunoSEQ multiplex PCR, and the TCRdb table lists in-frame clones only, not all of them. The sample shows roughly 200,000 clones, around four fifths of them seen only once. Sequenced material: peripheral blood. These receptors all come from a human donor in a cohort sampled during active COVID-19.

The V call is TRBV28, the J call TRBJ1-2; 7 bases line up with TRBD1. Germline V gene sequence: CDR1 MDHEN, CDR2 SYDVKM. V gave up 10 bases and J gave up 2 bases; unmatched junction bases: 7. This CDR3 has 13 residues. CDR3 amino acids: CAIETGMNYGYTF. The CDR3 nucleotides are TGTGCCATCGAGACAGGGATGAACTATGGCTACACCTTC.

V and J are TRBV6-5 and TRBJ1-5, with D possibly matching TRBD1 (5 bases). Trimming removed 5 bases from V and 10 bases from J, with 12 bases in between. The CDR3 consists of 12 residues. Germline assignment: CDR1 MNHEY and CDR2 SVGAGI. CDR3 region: CASSPEQGPQHF. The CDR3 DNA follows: TGTGCCAGCAGTCCCGAGCAGGGTCCCCAGCATTTT.

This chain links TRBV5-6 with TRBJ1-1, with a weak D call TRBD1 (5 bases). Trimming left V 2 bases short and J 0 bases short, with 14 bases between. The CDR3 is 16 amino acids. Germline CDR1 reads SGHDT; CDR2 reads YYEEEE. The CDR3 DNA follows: TGTGCCAGCAGCTTCTTCGGGGGAATGATGAACACTGAAGCTTTCTTT. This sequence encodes CASSFFGGMMNTEAFF.

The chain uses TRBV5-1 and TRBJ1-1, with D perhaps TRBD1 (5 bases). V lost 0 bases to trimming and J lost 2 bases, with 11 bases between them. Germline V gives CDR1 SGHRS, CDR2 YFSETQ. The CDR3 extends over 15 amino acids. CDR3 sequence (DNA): TGCGCCAGCAGCTTGGCCGACACAGGAAACACTGAAGCTTTCTTT. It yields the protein CASSLADTGNTEAFF.

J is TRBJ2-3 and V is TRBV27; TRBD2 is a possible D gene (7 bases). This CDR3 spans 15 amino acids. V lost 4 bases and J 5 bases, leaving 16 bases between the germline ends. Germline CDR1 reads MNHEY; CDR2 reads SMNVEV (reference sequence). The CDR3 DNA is TGTGCCAGCAGTTCTACAGGGAGGGGGGTAGATACGCAGTATTTT. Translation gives CASSSTGRGVDTQYF.

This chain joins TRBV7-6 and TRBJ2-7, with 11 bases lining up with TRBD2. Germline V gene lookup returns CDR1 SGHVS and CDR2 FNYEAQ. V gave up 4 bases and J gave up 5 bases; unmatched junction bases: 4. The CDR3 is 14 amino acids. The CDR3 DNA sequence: TGTGCCAGCAGCTCGCTAGCGGGAGGAGACGAGCAGTACTTC. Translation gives CASSSLAGGDEQYF.

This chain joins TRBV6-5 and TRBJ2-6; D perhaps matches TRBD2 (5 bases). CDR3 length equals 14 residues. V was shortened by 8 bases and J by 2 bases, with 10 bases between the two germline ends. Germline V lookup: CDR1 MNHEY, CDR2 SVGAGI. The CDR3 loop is CASVPGAGANVLTF. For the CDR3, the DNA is TGTGCCAGCGTCCCCGGGGCTGGGGCCAACGTCCTGACTTTC.

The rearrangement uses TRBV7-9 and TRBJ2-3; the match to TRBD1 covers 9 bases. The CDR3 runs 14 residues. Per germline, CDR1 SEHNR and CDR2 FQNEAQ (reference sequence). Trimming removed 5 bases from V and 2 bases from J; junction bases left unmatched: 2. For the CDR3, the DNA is TGTGCCAGCAGCCGGGACAGGGCCACAGATACGCAGTATTTT. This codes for CASSRDRATDTQYF.